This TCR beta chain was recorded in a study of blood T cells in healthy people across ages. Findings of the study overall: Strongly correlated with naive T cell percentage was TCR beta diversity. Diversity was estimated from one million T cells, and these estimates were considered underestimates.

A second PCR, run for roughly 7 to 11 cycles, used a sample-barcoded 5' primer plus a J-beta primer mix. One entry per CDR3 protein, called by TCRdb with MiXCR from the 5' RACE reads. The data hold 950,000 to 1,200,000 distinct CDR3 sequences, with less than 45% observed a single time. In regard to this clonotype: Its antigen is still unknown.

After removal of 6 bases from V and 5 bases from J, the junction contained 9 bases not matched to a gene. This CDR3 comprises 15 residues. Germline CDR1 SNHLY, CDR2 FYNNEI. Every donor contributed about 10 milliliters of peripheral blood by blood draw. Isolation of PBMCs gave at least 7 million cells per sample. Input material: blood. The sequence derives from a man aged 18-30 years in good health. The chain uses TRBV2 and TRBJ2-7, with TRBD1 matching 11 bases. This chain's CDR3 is CASRPRTGGTHEQYF. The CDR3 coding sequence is TGTGCCAGCAGGCCCCGGACAGGGGGCACTCACGAGCAGTACTTC.